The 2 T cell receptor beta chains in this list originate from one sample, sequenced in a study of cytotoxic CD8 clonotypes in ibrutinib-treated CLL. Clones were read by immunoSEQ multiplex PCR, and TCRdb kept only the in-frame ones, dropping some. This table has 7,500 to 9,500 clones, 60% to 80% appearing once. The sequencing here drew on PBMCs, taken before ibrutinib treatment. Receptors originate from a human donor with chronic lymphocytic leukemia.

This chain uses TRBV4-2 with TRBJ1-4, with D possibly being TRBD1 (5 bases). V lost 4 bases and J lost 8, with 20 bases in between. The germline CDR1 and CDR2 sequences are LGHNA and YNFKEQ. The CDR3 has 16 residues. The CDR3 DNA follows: TGTGCCAGCAGCCTACTTCATCAGGGTCCGGGAGAAAAACTGTTTTTT. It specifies CASSLLHQGPGEKLFF.

CDR3: CAINRGENTEAFF. In DNA form, the CDR3 reads TGTGCCATCAACAGGGGGGAGAACACTGAAGCTTTCTTT. The chain carries TRBV10-3 and TRBJ1-1; 8 bases match TRBD1. CDR3 length equals 13 residues. In germline, CDR1 is ENHRY, CDR2 SYGVKD. V gave up 7 bases and J gave up 1 base; unmatched junction bases: 2.